The T cell receptor beta chain under discussion was sequenced for a study of blood T cells in healthy people across ages. Germline values: CDR1 SGHTA, CDR2 FQGNSA. The J segment lost 0 bases and the V segment lost 4 bases, leaving 13 bases of the junction unmatched. The CDR3 runs 18 residues. This clonotype occurred a few times. Through a sample-barcoded 5' primer and a J-beta primer mix, a second PCR was run for roughly 6 to 12 cycles. TCRdb passed the 5' RACE reads through MiXCR, listing each CDR3 protein once. The sample includes roughly 800,000 distinct CDR3 sequences, about three fifths seen only once; the top ten take 20% to 25%.

This clonotype was sampled from a man aged 25-40 years in good health. Sample: blood. The chain combines TRBV7-2 with TRBJ2-3, with 7 positions matching TRBD2. CDR3 in DNA: TGTGCCAGCAGCTCCCGCCCGAGGGGAGCGGGGAGCACAGATACGCAGTATTTT. It is translated as CASSSRPRGAGSTDTQYF.